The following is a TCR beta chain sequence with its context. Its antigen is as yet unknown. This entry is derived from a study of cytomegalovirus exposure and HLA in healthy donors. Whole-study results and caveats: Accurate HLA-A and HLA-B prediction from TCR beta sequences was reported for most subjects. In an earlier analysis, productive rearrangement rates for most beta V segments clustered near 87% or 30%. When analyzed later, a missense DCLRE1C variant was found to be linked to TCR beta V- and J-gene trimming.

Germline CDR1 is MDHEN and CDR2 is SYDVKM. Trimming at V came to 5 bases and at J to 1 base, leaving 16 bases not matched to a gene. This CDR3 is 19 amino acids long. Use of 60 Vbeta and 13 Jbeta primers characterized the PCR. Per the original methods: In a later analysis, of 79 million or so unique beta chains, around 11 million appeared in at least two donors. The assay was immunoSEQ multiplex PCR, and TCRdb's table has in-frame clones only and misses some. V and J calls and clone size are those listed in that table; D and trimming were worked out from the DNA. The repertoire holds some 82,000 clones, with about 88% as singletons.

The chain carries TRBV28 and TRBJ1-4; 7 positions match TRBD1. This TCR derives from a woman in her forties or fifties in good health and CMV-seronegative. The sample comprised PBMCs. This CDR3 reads CASSLPGQMREETNEKLFF. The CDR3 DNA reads TGTGCCAGCAGTCTACCGGGACAGATGAGAGAAGAAACTAATGAAAAACTGTTTTTT. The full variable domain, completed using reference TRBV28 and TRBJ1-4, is DVKVTQSSRYLVKRTGEKVFLECVQDMDHENMFWYRQDPGLGLRLIYFSYDVKMKEKGDIPEGYSVSREKKERFSLILESASTNQTSMYLCASSLPGQMREETNEKLFFGSGTQLSVL.